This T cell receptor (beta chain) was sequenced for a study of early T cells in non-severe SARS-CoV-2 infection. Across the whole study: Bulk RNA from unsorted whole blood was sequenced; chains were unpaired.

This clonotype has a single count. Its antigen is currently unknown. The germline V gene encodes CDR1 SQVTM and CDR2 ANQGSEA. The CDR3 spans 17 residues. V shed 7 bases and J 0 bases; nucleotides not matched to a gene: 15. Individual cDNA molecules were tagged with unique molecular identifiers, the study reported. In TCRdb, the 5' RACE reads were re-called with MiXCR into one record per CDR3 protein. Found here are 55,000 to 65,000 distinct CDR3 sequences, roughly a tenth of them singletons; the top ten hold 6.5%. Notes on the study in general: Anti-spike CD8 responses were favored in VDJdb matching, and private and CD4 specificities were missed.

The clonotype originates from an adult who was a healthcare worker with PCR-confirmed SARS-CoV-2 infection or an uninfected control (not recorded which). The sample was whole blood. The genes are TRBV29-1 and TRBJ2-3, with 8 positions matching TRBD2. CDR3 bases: TGCAGCGGCCGGAGGGCTAGCGGGCCCGCTAGCACAGATACGCAGTATTTT. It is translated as CSGRRASGPASTDTQYF.